Each of the 9 T cell receptor beta chains below was sequenced from the same sample in a study of cytomegalovirus exposure and HLA in healthy donors. It was with 60 Vbeta and 13 Jbeta primers that the PCR ran. The data were produced by immunoSEQ multiplex PCR, yet TCRdb's version contains in-frame clones alone and is incomplete. In the table there are around 120,000 clones, under 90% of which are singletons. The sample was PBMCs. These receptors were obtained from a female donor in good health and CMV-seropositive.

This clone was picked up one time. This chain joins TRBV9 and TRBJ2-1, with 11 bases matching TRBD2. This CDR3 region has 16 residues. Germline CDR1 and CDR2: SGDLS and YYNGEE. The V gene end was trimmed by 4 bases and the J gene end by 4 bases; junction bases not matched to a gene: 7. The chain's CDR3 is CASSSSGLADYNEQFF. The CDR3 coding sequence is TGTGCCAGCAGCTCGTCGGGACTAGCGGATTACAATGAGCAGTTCTTC. The entire variable domain, with the rest obtained from reference TRBV9 and TRBJ2-1, is as follows: DSGVTQTPKHLITATGQRVTLRCSPRSGDLSVYWYQQSLDQGLQFLIQYYNGEERAKGNILERFSAQQFPDLHSELNLSSLELGDSALYFCASSSSGLADYNEQFFGPGTRLTVL.

The CDR3 region is CASSQDRQLSYNEQFF. The CDR3 region has the DNA TGCGCCAGCAGCCAAGATCGACAGCTCTCCTACAATGAGCAGTTCTTC. The chain combines TRBV4-1 with TRBJ2-1; D perhaps matches TRBD1 (5 bases). Per germline, CDR1 MGHRA and CDR2 YSYEKL. The length of the CDR3 is 16 residues. Trimming left V 0 bases short and J 0 bases short, with 9 bases between.

The V call is TRBV7-2, the J call TRBJ2-7, with TRBD1 matching over 8 bases. Trimming cost V 1 base and J 0 bases; bases outside gene matches: 8. The CDR3 runs 17 residues. In germline, CDR1 is SGHTA, CDR2 FQGNSA. The CDR3 DNA follows: TGTGCCAGCAGCTTAGGACCCGGACAGGGAAGCTCCTACGAGCAGTACTTC. Translating gives CASSLGPGQGSSYEQYF.

This chain links TRBV7-9 with TRBJ2-1, with D possibly TRBD1 on 5 matching bases. This CDR3 comprises 15 residues. Trimming took off 5 bases at V and 0 bases at J, with 11 bases between the two ends. Germline assignment: CDR1 SEHNR and CDR2 FQNEAQ (reference sequence). CDR3 in amino acids: CASSAKGHSYNEQFF. The CDR3 DNA reads as TGTGCCAGCAGCGCCAAGGGGCACTCCTACAATGAGCAGTTCTTC.

This CDR3 reads CASSPGESLEAFF. The CDR3 DNA follows: TGTGCCAGCTCACCAGGGGAGTCCCTTGAAGCTTTCTTT. The chain recombines TRBV18 with TRBJ1-1; D not resolved. Trimming took 2 bases from V and 7 from J, leaving 11 bases between them. CDR3 length equals 13 residues. Germline values: CDR1 KGHSH, CDR2 LQKENI.

The table lists this clone with a few counts. This chain links TRBV2 with TRBJ2-5, with 14 bases that match TRBD2. The V gene end was trimmed by 4 bases and the J gene end by 1 base; junction bases not matched to a gene: 2. CDR3 length: 16 amino acids. Germline V gene lookup returns CDR1 SNHLY and CDR2 FYNNEI. As DNA, the CDR3 is TGTGCCAGCAGTGGACTAGCGGGGGGGATCCAAGAGACCCAGTACTTC. It codes for CASSGLAGGIQETQYF.

This chain links TRBV7-9 with TRBJ2-2; 9 bases match TRBD1. Trimming cost V 5 bases and J 7 bases; bases outside gene matches: 11. The CDR3 runs 16 residues. Germline CDR1 is SEHNR and CDR2 is FQNEAQ (reference sequence). CDR3 protein: CASSPPGTGRNGELFF. CDR3 bases: TGTGCCAGCAGCCCTCCCGGGACAGGGAGAAACGGGGAGCTGTTTTTT. Full variable domain (rest looked up from reference TRBV7-9 and TRBJ2-2): DTGVSQNPRHKITKRGQNVTFRCDPISEHNRLYWYRQTLGQGPEFLTYFQNEAQLEKSRLLSDRFSAERPKGSFSTLEIQRTEQGDSAMYLCASSPPGTGRNGELFFGEGSRLTVL.

The chain carries TRBV7-8 and TRBJ1-1; 9 nucleotides agree with TRBD1. J lost 3 bases, V lost 2 bases, and 16 bases had no gene match. The CDR3 has 19 amino acids. Germline CDR1 reads SGHVS; CDR2 reads FQNEAQ. The CDR3 nucleotides read TGTGCCAGCAGCTTACACTACGGACAGGGGAGGATTGGGTACACTGAAGCTTTCTTT. Residues: CASSLHYGQGRIGYTEAFF.

A remark on this clone: Other DNA sequences of this sample code for an identical CDR3. The V gene is TRBV7-9, the J gene TRBJ2-1, with unresolved D. The CDR3 is 12 amino acids. V was trimmed by 4 bases and J by 6 bases, leaving 7 bases between them. CDR1 and CDR2 (germline): SEHNR, FQNEAQ (reference sequence). The CDR3 sequence is CASSSGGNEQFF. The DNA for the CDR3 is TGTGCCAGCAGCTCGGGTGGCAATGAGCAGTTCTTC.